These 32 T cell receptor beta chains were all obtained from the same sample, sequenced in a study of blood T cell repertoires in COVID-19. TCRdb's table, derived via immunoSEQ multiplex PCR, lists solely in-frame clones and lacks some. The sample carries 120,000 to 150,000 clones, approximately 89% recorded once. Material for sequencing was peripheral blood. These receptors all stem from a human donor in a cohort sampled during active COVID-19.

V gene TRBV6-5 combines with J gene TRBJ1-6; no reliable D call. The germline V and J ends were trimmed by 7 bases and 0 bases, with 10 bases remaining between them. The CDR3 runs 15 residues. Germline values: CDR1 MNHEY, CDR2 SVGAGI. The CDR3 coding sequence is TGTGCCAGCACTTGGCAGGCCTCCTATAATTCACCCCTCCACTTT. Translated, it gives CASTWQASYNSPLHF.

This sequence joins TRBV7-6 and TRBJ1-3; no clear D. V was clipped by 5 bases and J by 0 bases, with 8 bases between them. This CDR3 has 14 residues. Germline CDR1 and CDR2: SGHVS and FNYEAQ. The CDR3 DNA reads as TGTGCCAGCAGCCGTTCACTCTCTGGAAACACCATATATTTT. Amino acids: CASSRSLSGNTIYF.

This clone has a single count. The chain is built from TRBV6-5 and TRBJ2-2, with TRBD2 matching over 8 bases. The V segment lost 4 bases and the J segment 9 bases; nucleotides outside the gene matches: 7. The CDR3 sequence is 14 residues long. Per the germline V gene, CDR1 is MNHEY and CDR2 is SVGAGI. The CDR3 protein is CASSFSGGDRELFF. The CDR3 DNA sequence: TGTGCCAGCAGTTTCAGCGGGGGTGACCGGGAGCTGTTTTTT.

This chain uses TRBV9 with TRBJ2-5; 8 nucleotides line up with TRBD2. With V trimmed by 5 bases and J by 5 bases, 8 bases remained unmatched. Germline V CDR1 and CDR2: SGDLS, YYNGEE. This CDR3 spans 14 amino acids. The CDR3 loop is CASSTGGPWETQYF. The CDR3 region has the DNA TGTGCCAGCAGTACGGGGGGGCCATGGGAGACCCAGTACTTC.

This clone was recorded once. As DNA, the CDR3 is TGTGCCAGCAGTCAGGACATGACAGATACGCAGTATTTT. Translation gives CASSQDMTDTQYF. The chain joins TRBV12-3 or TRBV12-4 to TRBJ2-3, with TRBD1 as a possible D gene (5 bases). Trimming pared 5 bases from V and 3 bases from J, leaving 9 bases between. The CDR3 totals 13 residues.

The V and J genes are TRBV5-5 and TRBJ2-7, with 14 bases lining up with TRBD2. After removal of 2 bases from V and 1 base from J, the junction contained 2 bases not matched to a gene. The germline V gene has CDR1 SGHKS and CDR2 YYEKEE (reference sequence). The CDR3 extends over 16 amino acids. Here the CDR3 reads CASSFGLAGGSYEQYF. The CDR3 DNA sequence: TGTGCCAGCAGCTTCGGACTAGCGGGGGGTTCCTACGAGCAGTACTTC.

This CDR3 reads CAWSDTGAAGANVLTF. The CDR3 region has the DNA TGTGCCTGGAGTGACACAGGGGCGGCTGGGGCCAACGTCCTGACTTTC. The V call is TRBV30, the J call TRBJ2-6, with 7 bases that match TRBD1. V lost 1 base, J lost 2 bases, and 5 bases stayed unmatched. The CDR3 sequence is 16 residues long. The germline gives CDR1 GTSNPN, CDR2 SVGIG (reference sequence). Full variable domain (outside the CDR3, taken from reference TRBV30 and TRBJ2-6): SQTIHQWPATLVQPVGSPLSLECTVEGTSNPNLYWYRQAAGRGLQLLFYSVGIGQISSEVPQNLSASRPQDRQFILSSKKLLLSDSGFYLCAWSDTGAAGANVLTFGAGSRLTVL.

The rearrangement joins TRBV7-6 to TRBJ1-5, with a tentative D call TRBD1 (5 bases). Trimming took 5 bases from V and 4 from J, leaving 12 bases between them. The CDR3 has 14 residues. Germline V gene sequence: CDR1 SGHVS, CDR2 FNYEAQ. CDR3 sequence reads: CASSHLGENQPQHF. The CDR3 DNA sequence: TGTGCCAGCAGCCACCTAGGGGAAAATCAGCCCCAGCATTTT.

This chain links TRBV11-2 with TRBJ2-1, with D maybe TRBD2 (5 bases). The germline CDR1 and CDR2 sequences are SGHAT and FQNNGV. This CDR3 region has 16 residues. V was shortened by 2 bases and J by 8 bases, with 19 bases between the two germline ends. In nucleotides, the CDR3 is TGTGCCAGCAGCTTATCTTTCCTAGCCGGCGAGGATGAGCAGTTCTTC. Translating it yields CASSLSFLAGEDEQFF.

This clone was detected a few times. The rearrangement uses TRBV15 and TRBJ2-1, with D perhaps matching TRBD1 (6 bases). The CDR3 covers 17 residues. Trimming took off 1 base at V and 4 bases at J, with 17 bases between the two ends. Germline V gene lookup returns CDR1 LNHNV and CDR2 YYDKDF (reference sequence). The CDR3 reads CATSRAVIRDTYNEQFF. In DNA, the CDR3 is TGTGCCACCAGCAGAGCGGTCATCCGGGACACTTACAATGAGCAGTTCTTC. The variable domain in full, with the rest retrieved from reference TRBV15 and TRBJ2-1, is DAMVIQNPRYQVTQFGKPVTLSCSQTLNHNVMYWYQQKSSQAPKLLFHYYDKDFNNEADTPDNFQSRRPNTSFCFLDIRSPGLGDTAMYLCATSRAVIRDTYNEQFFGPGTRLTVL.

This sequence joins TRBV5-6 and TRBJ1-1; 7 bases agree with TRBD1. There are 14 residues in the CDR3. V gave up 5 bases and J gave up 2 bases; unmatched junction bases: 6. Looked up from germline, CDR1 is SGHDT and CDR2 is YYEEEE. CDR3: CASRWGQINTEAFF. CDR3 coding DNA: TGTGCCAGCAGGTGGGGACAGATAAACACTGAAGCTTTCTTT.

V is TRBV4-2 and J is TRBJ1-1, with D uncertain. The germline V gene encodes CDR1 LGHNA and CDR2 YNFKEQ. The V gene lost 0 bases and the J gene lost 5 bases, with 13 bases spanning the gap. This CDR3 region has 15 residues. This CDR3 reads CASSQDRLSGTEAFF. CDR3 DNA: TGTGCCAGCAGCCAAGATCGACTGTCGGGGACTGAAGCTTTCTTT.

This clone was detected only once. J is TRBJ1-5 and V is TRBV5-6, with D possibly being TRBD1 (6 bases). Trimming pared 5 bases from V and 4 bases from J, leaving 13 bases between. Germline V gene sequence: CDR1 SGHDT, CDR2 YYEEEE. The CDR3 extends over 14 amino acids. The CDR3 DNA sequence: TGTGCCAGCAGTCGGGGACACTTTAATCAGCCCCAGCATTTT. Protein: CASSRGHFNQPQHF.

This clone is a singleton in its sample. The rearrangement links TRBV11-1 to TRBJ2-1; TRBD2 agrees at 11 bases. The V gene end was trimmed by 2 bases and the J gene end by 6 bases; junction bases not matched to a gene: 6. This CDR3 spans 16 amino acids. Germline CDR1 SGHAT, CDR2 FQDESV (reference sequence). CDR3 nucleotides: TGTGCCAGCAGCTTATTAGCGGGGGGGACCTTCAATGAGCAGTTCTTC. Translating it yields CASSLLAGGTFNEQFF.

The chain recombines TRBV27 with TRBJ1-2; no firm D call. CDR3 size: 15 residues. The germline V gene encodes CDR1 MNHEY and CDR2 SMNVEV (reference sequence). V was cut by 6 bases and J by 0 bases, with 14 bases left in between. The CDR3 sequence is CASSLRAMSNYGYTF. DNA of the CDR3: TGTGCCAGCAGCCTGCGGGCCATGTCTAACTATGGCTACACCTTC.

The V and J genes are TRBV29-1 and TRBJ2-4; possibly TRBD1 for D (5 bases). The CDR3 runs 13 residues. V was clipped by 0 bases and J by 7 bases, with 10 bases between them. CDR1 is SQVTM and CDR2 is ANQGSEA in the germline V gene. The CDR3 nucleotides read TGCAGCGTTGAAGAAGCAGGGATCAACATTCAGTACTTC. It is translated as CSVEEAGINIQYF. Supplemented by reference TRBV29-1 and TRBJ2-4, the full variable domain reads SAVISQKPSRDICQRGTSLTIQCQVDSQVTMMFWYRQQPGQSLTLIATANQGSEATYESGFVIDKFPISRPNLTFSTLTVSNMSPEDSSIYLCSVEEAGINIQYFGAGTRLSVL.

CDR3 region: CASSPRQGDNEQFF. CDR3 bases: TGTGCCAGCAGCCCCCGACAGGGGGACAATGAGCAGTTCTTC. The genes are TRBV9 and TRBJ2-1; 9 nucleotides match TRBD1. CDR1 SGDLS and CDR2 YYNGEE come from the germline V gene. J lost 5 bases, V lost 4 bases, and 4 bases had no gene match. The CDR3 is 14 amino acids.

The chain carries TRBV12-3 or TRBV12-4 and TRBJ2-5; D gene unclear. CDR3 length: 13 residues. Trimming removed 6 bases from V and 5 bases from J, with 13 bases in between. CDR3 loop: CASSLSRIETQYF. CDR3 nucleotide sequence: TGTGCCAGCAGCCTGAGCAGGATTGAGACCCAGTACTTC.

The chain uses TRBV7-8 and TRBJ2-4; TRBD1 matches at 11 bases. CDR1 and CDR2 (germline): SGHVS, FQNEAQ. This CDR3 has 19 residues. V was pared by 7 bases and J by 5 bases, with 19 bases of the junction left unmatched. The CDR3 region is CASIKRRDRGFLRENIQYF. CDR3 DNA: TGTGCCAGCATCAAACGGAGGGACAGGGGGTTCTTAAGGGAAAACATTCAGTACTTC.

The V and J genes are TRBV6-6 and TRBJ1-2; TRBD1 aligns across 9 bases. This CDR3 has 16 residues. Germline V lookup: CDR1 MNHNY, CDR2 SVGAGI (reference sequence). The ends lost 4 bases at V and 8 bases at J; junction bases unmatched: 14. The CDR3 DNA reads TGTGCCAGCAGTTCGCCCGGGACAGGGTTCGGGGGGGGCTACACCTTC. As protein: CASSSPGTGFGGGYTF.

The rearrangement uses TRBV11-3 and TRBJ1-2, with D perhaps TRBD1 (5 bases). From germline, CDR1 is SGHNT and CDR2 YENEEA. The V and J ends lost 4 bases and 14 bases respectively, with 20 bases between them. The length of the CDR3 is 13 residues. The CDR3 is CASSSTGTASLTF. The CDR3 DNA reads TGTGCCAGCAGCTCTACCGGGACTGCCTCCCTAACCTTC.

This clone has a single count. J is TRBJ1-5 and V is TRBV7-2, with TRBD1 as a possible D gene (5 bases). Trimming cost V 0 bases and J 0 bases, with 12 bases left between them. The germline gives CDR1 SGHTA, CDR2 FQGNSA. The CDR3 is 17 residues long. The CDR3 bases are TGTGCCAGCAGCTTAGCCTACGGACAAGTTAGCAATCAGCCCCAGCATTTT. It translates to CASSLAYGQVSNQPQHF.

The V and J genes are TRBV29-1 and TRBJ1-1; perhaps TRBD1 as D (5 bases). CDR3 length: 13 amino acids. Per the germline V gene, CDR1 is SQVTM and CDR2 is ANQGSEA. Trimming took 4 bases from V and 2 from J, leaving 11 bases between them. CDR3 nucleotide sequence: TGCAGCGTTGGTCAGGGCGGAAACACTGAAGCTTTCTTT. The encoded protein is CSVGQGGNTEAFF.

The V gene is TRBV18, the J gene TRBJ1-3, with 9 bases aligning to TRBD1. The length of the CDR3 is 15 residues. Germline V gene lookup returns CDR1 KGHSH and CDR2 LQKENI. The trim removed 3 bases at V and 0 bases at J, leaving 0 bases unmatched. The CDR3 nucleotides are TGTGCCAGCTCACCGGGACAGGGCTCTGGAAACACCATATATTTT. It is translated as CASSPGQGSGNTIYF.

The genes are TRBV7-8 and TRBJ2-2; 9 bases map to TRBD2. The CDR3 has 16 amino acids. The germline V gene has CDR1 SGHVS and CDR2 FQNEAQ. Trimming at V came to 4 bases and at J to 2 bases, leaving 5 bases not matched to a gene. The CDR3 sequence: CASSYQRGVNTGELFF. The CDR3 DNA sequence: TGTGCCAGCAGCTACCAGCGGGGGGTTAACACCGGGGAGCTGTTTTTT.

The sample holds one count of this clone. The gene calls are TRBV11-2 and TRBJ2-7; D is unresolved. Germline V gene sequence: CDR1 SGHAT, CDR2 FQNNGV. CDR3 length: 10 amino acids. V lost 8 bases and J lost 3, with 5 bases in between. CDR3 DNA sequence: TGTGCCAGCGGCGGCTACGAGCAGTACTTC. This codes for CASGGYEQYF.

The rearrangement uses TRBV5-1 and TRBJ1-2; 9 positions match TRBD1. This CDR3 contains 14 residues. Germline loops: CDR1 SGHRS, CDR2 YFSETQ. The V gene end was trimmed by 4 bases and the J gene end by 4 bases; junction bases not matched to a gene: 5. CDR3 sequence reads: CASSGGQGPYGYTF. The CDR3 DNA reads TGCGCCAGCAGCGGCGGACAGGGGCCCTATGGCTACACCTTC.

This chain's CDR3 is CASSLSSGYEQYF. The CDR3 DNA is TGCGCCAGCAGCTTGAGCTCGGGCTACGAGCAGTACTTC. The rearrangement joins TRBV5-1 to TRBJ2-7; no clear D. This CDR3 has 13 residues. Germline assignment: CDR1 SGHRS and CDR2 YFSETQ. Trimming cost V 1 base and J 3 bases, with 8 bases left between them. The variable domain in full, completed from reference TRBV5-1 and TRBJ2-7, reads KAGVTQTPRYLIKTRGQQVTLSCSPISGHRSVSWYQQTPGQGLQFLFEYFSETQRNKGNFPGRFSGRQFSNSRSEMNVSTLELGDSALYLCASSLSSGYEQYFGPGTRLTVT.

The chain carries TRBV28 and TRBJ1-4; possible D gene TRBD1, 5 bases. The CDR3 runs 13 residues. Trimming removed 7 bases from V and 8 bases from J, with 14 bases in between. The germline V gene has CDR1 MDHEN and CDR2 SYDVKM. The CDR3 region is CASTRGRREKLFF. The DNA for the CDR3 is TGTGCCAGCACCCGGGGGAGGAGGGAAAAACTGTTTTTT.

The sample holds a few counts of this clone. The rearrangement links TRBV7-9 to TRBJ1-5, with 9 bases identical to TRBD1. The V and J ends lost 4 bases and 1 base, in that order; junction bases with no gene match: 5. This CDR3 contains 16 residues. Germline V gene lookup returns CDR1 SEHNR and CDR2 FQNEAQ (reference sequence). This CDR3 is CASSSGQGGSNQPQHF. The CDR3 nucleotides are TGTGCCAGCAGCTCGGGACAGGGAGGGAGCAATCAGCCCCAGCATTTT.

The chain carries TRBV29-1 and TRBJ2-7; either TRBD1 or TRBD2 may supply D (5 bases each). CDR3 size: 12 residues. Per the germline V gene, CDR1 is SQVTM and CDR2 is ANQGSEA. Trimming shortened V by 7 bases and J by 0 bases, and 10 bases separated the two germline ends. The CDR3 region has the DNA TGCAGCGGGGGGTTTAACTCCTACGAGCAGTACTTC. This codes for CSGGFNSYEQYF.

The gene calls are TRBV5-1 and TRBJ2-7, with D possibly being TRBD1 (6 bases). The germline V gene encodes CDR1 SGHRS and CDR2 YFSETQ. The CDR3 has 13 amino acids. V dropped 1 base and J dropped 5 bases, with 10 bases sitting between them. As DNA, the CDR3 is TGCGCCAGCAGCTTGTATGGGGGCAACGAGCAGTACTTC. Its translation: CASSLYGGNEQYF.